A single sample is the source of the 21 T cell receptor beta chains below, sequenced in a study of blood T cell repertoires in COVID-19. The protocol was immunoSEQ multiplex PCR, while the TCRdb copy is restricted to in-frame clones and leaves out a portion. This sample has roughly 250,000 clones, with 80% to 90% found just once. Sequencing input: PBMCs or T cells enriched from blood (not recorded which). The receptors come from a woman younger than 45 with acute COVID-19.

The chain recombines TRBV9 with TRBJ2-2; D is perhaps TRBD1 (5 bases). Trimming removed 0 bases from V and 4 bases from J, with 10 bases in between. CDR3 length equals 15 residues. Germline CDR1 and CDR2: SGDLS and YYNGEE. The CDR3 loop is CASSVVGVGTGELFF. CDR3 sequence (DNA): TGTGCCAGCAGCGTAGTAGGGGTGGGCACCGGGGAGCTGTTTTTT.

For this clone: This sample includes further DNA sequences coding for the same CDR3. V and J are TRBV12-3 or TRBV12-4 and TRBJ2-1, with 8 bases lining up with TRBD1. Losses at the gene ends were 1 base for V and 7 bases for J; bases not matched to a gene: 0. The CDR3 extends over 13 amino acids. CDR3 in amino acids: CASSLDRGNEQFF. The CDR3 DNA is TGTGCCAGCAGTTTAGACAGGGGGAATGAGCAGTTCTTC.

This sequence joins TRBV7-6 and TRBJ2-2, with 9 bases matching TRBD2. Germline CDR1 SGHVS, CDR2 FNYEAQ. CDR3 length: 15 amino acids. J lost 3 bases, V lost 1 base, and 0 bases had no gene match. CDR3 nucleotide sequence: TGTGCCAGCAGCTTAGGCGGGGGGGACACCGGGGAGCTGTTTTTT. This codes for CASSLGGGDTGELFF.

Notes on this clone: The sample carries other DNA sequences with the same CDR3. This chain joins TRBV5-1 and TRBJ2-7, with no clear D. The CDR3 consists of 13 residues. Germline V lookup: CDR1 SGHRS, CDR2 YFSETQ. Trimming cost V 0 bases and J 1 base, with 5 bases left between them. CDR3 sequence reads: CASSLGQSYEQYF. CDR3 sequence (DNA): TGCGCCAGCAGCTTGGGGCAGTCCTACGAGCAGTACTTC.

This clone was counted a few times. V gene TRBV29-1 combines with J gene TRBJ1-2, with 9 bases fitting TRBD1. The CDR3 sequence is 16 residues long. CDR1 and CDR2 from the germline V gene are SQVTM and ANQGSEA. The J segment lost 1 base and the V segment lost 0 bases, leaving 6 bases of the junction unmatched. The CDR3 region is CSVEDPDRGSNYGYTF. The CDR3 DNA reads TGCAGCGTTGAAGATCCGGACAGGGGTAGTAACTATGGCTACACCTTC.

The gene calls are TRBV15 and TRBJ1-1; D may be TRBD1 (6 bases). Trimming pared 2 bases from V and 1 base from J, leaving 11 bases between. The CDR3 is 15 amino acids. Germline V gene lookup returns CDR1 LNHNV and CDR2 YYDKDF (reference sequence). The CDR3 region is CATSRLDSQNTEAFF. CDR3 sequence (DNA): TGTGCCACCAGCAGATTGGACAGTCAGAACACTGAAGCTTTCTTT.

This clone showed up just once. The chain joins TRBV27 to TRBJ1-1, with D possibly being TRBD1 (5 bases). Germline CDR1 MNHEY, CDR2 SMNVEV (reference sequence). The CDR3 totals 13 residues. Trimming pared 2 bases from V and 4 bases from J, leaving 8 bases between. CDR3 nucleotides: TGTGCCAGCAGTTTACAGGGTCGCACTGAAGCTTTCTTT. Translating it yields CASSLQGRTEAFF.

In this sample, this clone turned up once. The chain recombines TRBV4-3 with TRBJ1-3; 9 bases fit TRBD1. This CDR3 comprises 16 residues. With 0 bases clipped from V and 7 bases from J, the junction kept 7 bases outside the gene matches. Germline-derived CDR1 and CDR2 are LGHNA and YSLEER. In nucleotides, the CDR3 is TGCGCCAGCAGCCAAGATCAGGGACAGGGTATGAACACCATATATTTT. This codes for CASSQDQGQGMNTIYF.

This clone has a handful of counts. The rearrangement links TRBV6-6 to TRBJ1-5; 8 bases match TRBD1. The length of the CDR3 is 14 residues. Losses at the gene ends were 2 bases for V and 7 bases for J; bases not matched to a gene: 4. Looked up from germline, CDR1 is MNHNY and CDR2 is SVGAGI (reference sequence). The DNA for the CDR3 is TGTGCCAGCAGTTACGCCGGGACAGGCCAGCCCCAGCATTTT. Translating it yields CASSYAGTGQPQHF.

The chain couples TRBV27 to TRBJ1-2, with a tentative D call TRBD1 (6 bases). The CDR3 is 14 residues long. CDR1 and CDR2 (germline): MNHEY, SMNVEV (reference sequence). Trimming took 4 bases from V and 5 from J, leaving 14 bases between them. The DNA for the CDR3 is TGTGCCAGCAGTTCCCTACAGGGTTCTTATGGCTACACCTTC. Encoded protein: CASSSLQGSYGYTF.

This clone appeared a single time. The rearrangement links TRBV28 to TRBJ1-4; unclear D gene. Germline V gene sequence: CDR1 MDHEN, CDR2 SYDVKM. The V and J ends lost 5 bases and 6 bases respectively, with 10 bases between them. The CDR3 sequence is 13 residues long. DNA of the CDR3: TGTGCCAGCAGTCCACCGAGTGATGAAAAACTGTTTTTT. This sequence encodes CASSPPSDEKLFF.

V is TRBV11-2 and J is TRBJ1-1; a weak D match, TRBD1 (5 bases). Germline CDR1 SGHAT, CDR2 FQNNGV. Trimming stripped 2 bases from V and 1 base from J, with 8 bases between. The CDR3 extends over 14 amino acids. CDR3 nucleotides: TGTGCCAGCAGCTTACCGACAGAGAACACTGAAGCTTTCTTT. Encoded protein: CASSLPTENTEAFF.

The chain couples TRBV19 to TRBJ1-1; D not certain. The CDR3 runs to 17 residues. The V and J ends lost 6 bases and 3 bases respectively, with 23 bases between them. CDR1 is LNHDA, CDR2 SQIVND, per germline (reference sequence). The CDR3 spells CASRAPTAKPTDTEAFF. The DNA of the CDR3 is TGTGCCAGTAGGGCCCCTACAGCCAAGCCCACGGACACTGAAGCTTTCTTT.

V is TRBV6-5 and J is TRBJ1-2; 7 bases align to TRBD1. J was trimmed by 1 base and V by 5 bases; bases with no gene match: 7. The CDR3 is 15 residues long. Looked up from germline, CDR1 is MNHEY and CDR2 is SVGAGI. Here the CDR3 DNA reads TGTGCCAGCAGTCCCCCGGGACAGTTTAACTATGGCTACACCTTC. Amino acids: CASSPPGQFNYGYTF.

The V and J genes are TRBV6-4 and TRBJ1-6, with TRBD1 identical over 7 bases. V gave up 0 bases and J gave up 7 bases; unmatched junction bases: 3. The germline gives CDR1 MRHNA, CDR2 SNTAGT. The CDR3 covers 15 residues. The CDR3: CASSDSGQRNSPLHF. Written as DNA, the CDR3 is TGTGCCAGCAGTGACTCGGGACAGAGAAATTCACCCCTCCACTTT.

V is TRBV12-3 or TRBV12-4 and J is TRBJ1-1, with 7 nucleotides matching TRBD1. V lost 4 bases and J lost 12; bases outside the gene matches: 8. The CDR3 loop spans 12 amino acids. The CDR3 protein is CASSSTTGSPFF. The CDR3 coding sequence is TGTGCCAGCAGTTCAACGACAGGGTCCCCTTTCTTT.

The J gene is TRBJ2-2, the V gene TRBV3-1 (or the pseudogene TRBV3-2), with a weak D call TRBD1 (7 bases). The germline V gene has CDR1 LGHDT and CDR2 YNNKEL (reference sequence). The V end was cut by 4 bases, the J end by 4 bases, with 19 bases between. CDR3 size: 17 residues. In DNA form, the CDR3 reads TGTGCCAGCAGCCCCCCGGGGGTAGGGGGCTCCACCGGGGAGCTGTTTTTT. Protein product: CASSPPGVGGSTGELFF.

The V gene is TRBV4-1, the J gene TRBJ2-7; 10 bases fit TRBD2. Germline CDR1 reads MGHRA; CDR2 reads YSYEKL. V trimming: 3 bases; J trimming: 0 bases; junction bases outside the gene matches: 5. The CDR3 loop spans 16 amino acids. The CDR3 bases are TGCGCCAGCAGCCACGGAAGCGGGGGGGCCTCCTACGAGCAGTACTTC. Translating gives CASSHGSGGASYEQYF.

The CDR3 DNA follows: TGTGCCAGCATCCGGGGAGGGTGGACTGAAGCTTTCTTT. It translates to CASIRGGWTEAFF. The V gene is TRBV7-2, the J gene TRBJ1-1; D call uncertain. CDR1 and CDR2 from the germline V gene are SGHTA and FQGNSA. With 7 bases removed from V and 5 bases from J, the gap between germline ends came to 14 bases. The CDR3 totals 13 residues.

The chain has TRBV7-9 and TRBJ1-6; 8 bases map to TRBD1. Germline V gene data show CDR1 as SEHNR and CDR2 as FQNEAQ (reference sequence). V lost 5 bases, J lost 7 bases, and 10 bases stayed unmatched. The CDR3 loop spans 16 amino acids. CDR3: CASSPLAYRGNSPLHF. The CDR3 DNA is TGTGCCAGCAGCCCCCTGGCCTACAGGGGGAATTCACCCCTCCACTTT.

This rearrangement joins TRBV11-2 to TRBJ1-1, with no clear D. Trimming cost V 5 bases and J 6 bases, with 16 bases left between them. This CDR3 comprises 14 residues. From germline, CDR1 is SGHAT and CDR2 FQNNGV. In nucleotides, the CDR3 is TGTGCCAGCAGCCCCCTCCAGGTTCCGCCTGAAGCTTTCTTT. It yields the protein CASSPLQVPPEAFF.